This TCR beta chain was obtained from a study of blood T cell repertoires in COVID-19. TCRdb's table, derived via immunoSEQ multiplex PCR, lists solely in-frame clones and lacks some. The sample contains some 500,000 clones, over 75% of which appear only once. CDR1 and CDR2 (germline): KGHSH, LQKENI. This CDR3 is 15 amino acids long. The V gene end was trimmed by 3 bases and the J gene end by 7 bases; junction bases not matched to a gene: 9. Across 20 to 25 US areas, participants ranged in age from roughly 18 to 89 years. Sequenced input: PBMCs or T cells enriched from blood (not recorded which). The chain employs TRBV18 and TRBJ2-7, with 10 bases aligning to TRBD2. The sequence came from a woman aged 40 to 50 who had recovered from COVID-19. CDR3 in DNA: TGTGCCAGCTCACCCCTAGCGGGAGTAGCGAGGGAGCAGTACTTC. It translates to CASSPLAGVAREQYF.